This TCR beta chain was captured in a study of T-cell reconstitution after alpha-beta-depleted transplantation in children. As regards this clonotype: Its antigen is currently unknown.

Study-wide results and limits: Certain patients had high TCRbeta diversity at day 60, and it came from recipient T cells and thymic progenitors that survived.

Researchers prepared the TCRbeta library using unique molecular identifiers, the study reports. TCRdb re-called the PCR reads through MiXCR, storing one row per CDR3 protein. Of 700,000 to 950,000 distinct CDR3 sequences listed, around 15% are singletons. V lost 3 bases, J lost 3 bases, and 11 bases stayed unmatched. The germline V gene encodes CDR1 SGHRS and CDR2 YFSETQ. The CDR3 contains 19 residues. Here the sequenced sample was PBMCs, mostly from graft donor cells, taken 360 days after TCRalphabeta/CD19-depleted stem cell transplant. This rearrangement joins TRBV5-1 to TRBJ2-3; 15 bases agree with TRBD2. This clonotype originated in a male patient between 5 and 17 years old who had a stem cell transplant for acute lymphoblastic leukemia, so the T cells may come from the graft donor. CDR3 in amino acids: CASSWGLAGGLATTDTQYF. The CDR3 nucleotides read TGCGCCAGCAGCTGGGGACTAGCGGGAGGTTTGGCCACAACAGATACGCAGTATTTT.